A single sample gave rise to the 20 T cell receptor beta chains below, sequenced in a study of control samples from healthy donors and cancer patients. Clones were sequenced by immunoSEQ multiplex PCR, and TCRdb holds only the in-frame ones, with some missing. The sample consists of 150,000 or so clones, approximately 96% of them appearing once. Input material: blood. Every receptor here comes from a middle-aged man in good health.

CDR3 region: CATSGNYGYTF. The CDR3 DNA is TGTGCCACCAGTGGGAACTATGGCTACACCTTC. The chain recombines TRBV24-1 with TRBJ1-2; D is unresolved. Germline values: CDR1 KGHDR, CDR2 SFDVKD. The CDR3 contains 11 residues. The V end lost 5 bases, the J end lost 2 bases, and 2 bases lay between the germline ends.

This chain joins TRBV2 and TRBJ1-2, with TRBD1 matching 8 bases. Germline V gene lookup returns CDR1 SNHLY and CDR2 FYNNEI. The CDR3 runs 16 residues. V lost 3 bases to trimming and J lost 4 bases; unmatched junction nucleotides: 10. CDR3 residues: CASSDRQGRLSYGYTF. The CDR3 bases are TGTGCCAGCAGTGACCGACAGGGGCGATTGAGCTATGGCTACACCTTC.

The genes are TRBV5-4 and TRBJ1-2; the D gene is possibly TRBD1 (6 bases). V lost 0 bases to trimming and J lost 2 bases, with 11 bases between them. Germline V CDR1 and CDR2: SGHNT, YYREEE (reference sequence). The CDR3 covers 15 residues. CDR3 nucleotide sequence: TGTGCCAGCAGCTTGGAGGGGGGGTTCAACTATGGCTACACCTTC. This codes for CASSLEGGFNYGYTF. The full variable domain, in which reference TRBV5-4 and TRBJ1-2 provide the parts outside the CDR3, is ETGVTQSPTHLIKTRGQQVTLRCSSQSGHNTVSWYQQALGQGPQFIFQYYREEENGRGNFPPRFSGLQFPNYSSELNVNALELDDSALYLCASSLEGGFNYGYTFGSGTRLTVV.

V and J are TRBV5-6 and TRBJ2-6; possibly TRBD1 for D (5 bases). Deletions cut 4 bases from V and 4 bases from J, with 9 bases between. The length of the CDR3 is 14 residues. Germline CDR1 and CDR2: SGHDT and YYEEEE. The CDR3, as DNA: TGTGCCAGCAGCCCCAGGGCCGGGGCCAACGTCCTGACTTTC. This codes for CASSPRAGANVLTF.

Only one count was recorded for this clone. The chain joins TRBV18 to TRBJ1-3; D remains ambiguous. The germline V gene encodes CDR1 KGHSH and CDR2 LQKENI. The CDR3 is 16 amino acids. Between the trimmed V and J ends, which lost 4 bases and 0 bases, there was a span of 13 bases. CDR3 in amino acids: CASSLWSPSSGNTIYF. DNA for the CDR3: TGTGCCAGCTCACTTTGGTCCCCGAGCTCTGGAAACACCATATATTTT.

V gene TRBV4-3 combines with J gene TRBJ1-1; possible D gene TRBD1, 6 bases. Between the trimmed V and J ends, which lost 1 base and 7 bases, there was a span of 16 bases. Germline CDR1 reads LGHNA; CDR2 reads YSLEER. This CDR3 is built from 15 residues. The CDR3, as DNA: TGCGCCAGCAGCCAAGTTAGGTCGACAGGAGATGAAGCTTTCTTT. It translates to CASSQVRSTGDEAFF.

This rearrangement joins TRBV5-1 to TRBJ1-4; maybe TRBD1 (5 bases). The CDR3 loop spans 15 amino acids. Trimming pared 0 bases from V and 7 bases from J, leaving 13 bases between. CDR1 is SGHRS and CDR2 is YFSETQ in the germline V gene. CDR3: CASSLVGRATEKLFF. CDR3 coding DNA: TGCGCCAGCAGCTTGGTCGGCAGGGCCACTGAAAAACTGTTTTTT.

V usage is TRBV9 and J usage is TRBJ1-4, with 8 bases matching TRBD1. Germline CDR1 is SGDLS and CDR2 is YYNGEE. After removal of 4 bases from V and 7 bases from J, the junction contained 9 bases not matched to a gene. The CDR3 is 15 amino acids. The CDR3 spells CASSIRTGPGEKLFF. CDR3 sequence (DNA): TGTGCCAGCAGCATTCGGACAGGGCCGGGTGAAAAACTGTTTTTT.

This clone was seen just once. The V and J genes are TRBV6-5 and TRBJ1-2; possible D gene TRBD1, 5 bases. The CDR3 contains 13 residues. In germline, CDR1 is MNHEY, CDR2 SVGAGI. The V end was cut by 8 bases, the J end by 0 bases, with 10 bases between. CDR3 in DNA: TGTGCCAGCGGGGGAGGAGCTAACTATGGCTACACCTTC. Translation: CASGGGANYGYTF.

V is TRBV28 and J is TRBJ2-3; TRBD2 is a possible D gene (6 bases). The CDR3 has 13 amino acids. Germline V gene data show CDR1 as MDHEN and CDR2 as SYDVKM. The CDR3 protein is CGIGRGGTDTQYF. The CDR3, as DNA: TGTGGTATAGGGCGGGGAGGCACAGATACGCAGTATTTT.

The gene calls are TRBV4-3 and TRBJ1-2; maybe TRBD1 (6 bases). V lost 1 base and J 3 bases, leaving 12 bases between the germline ends. Germline assignment: CDR1 LGHNA and CDR2 YSLEER. The CDR3 has 15 amino acids. CDR3 nucleotide sequence: TGCGCCAGCAGCCAAGTGGAGGGGGATGACTATGGCTACACCTTC. Translating gives CASSQVEGDDYGYTF.

This sequence joins TRBV5-8 and TRBJ2-7; possibly TRBD1 for D (6 bases). Trimming stripped 0 bases from V and 0 bases from J, with 10 bases between. CDR3 length: 15 amino acids. In germline, CDR1 is SGHTS, CDR2 YDEGEE. The CDR3 DNA sequence: TGTGCCAGCAGCTTGGAACAGGGTACCTCCTACGAGCAGTACTTC. This sequence encodes CASSLEQGTSYEQYF.

This clone was detected once. The V and J genes are TRBV5-1 and TRBJ2-7; no reliable D call. The CDR3 sequence is 14 residues long. V dropped 7 bases and J dropped 1 base, with 15 bases sitting between them. CDR1 and CDR2 from the germline V gene are SGHRS and YFSETQ. CDR3 in amino acids: CASGSYSGSYEQYF. As DNA, the CDR3 is TGCGCCAGCGGATCCTACTCGGGTTCCTACGAGCAGTACTTC. Based on the CDR3 plus reference TRBV5-1 and TRBJ2-7, the full variable domain is KAGVTQTPRYLIKTRGQQVTLSCSPISGHRSVSWYQQTPGQGLQFLFEYFSETQRNKGNFPGRFSGRQFSNSRSEMNVSTLELGDSALYLCASGSYSGSYEQYFGPGTRLTVT.

V and J are TRBV7-2 and TRBJ1-4, with D perhaps matching TRBD1 (5 bases). The V and J ends lost 0 bases and 7 bases respectively, with 12 bases between them. Per germline, CDR1 SGHTA and CDR2 FQGNSA. The CDR3 contains 15 residues. The CDR3 DNA reads TGTGCCAGCAGCTTAGCTCGGGGGGGAGGTGAAAAACTGTTTTTT. It encodes CASSLARGGGEKLFF.

The chain joins TRBV7-2 to TRBJ2-2; 10 bases are a match to TRBD2. J lost 7 bases, V lost 5 bases, and 10 bases had no gene match. CDR3 size: 16 residues. Germline values: CDR1 SGHTA, CDR2 FQGNSA. CDR3 in amino acids: CASSHDSGGISGELFF. In nucleotides, the CDR3 is TGTGCCAGCAGCCACGATAGCGGGGGGATAAGCGGGGAGCTGTTTTTT.

V and J are TRBV27 and TRBJ1-1, with unresolved D. Trimming removed 3 bases from V and 0 bases from J, with 8 bases in between. This CDR3 comprises 14 residues. CDR1 and CDR2 (germline): MNHEY, SMNVEV (reference sequence). The CDR3 nucleotides read TGTGCCAGCAGTTTGATCGGCGTGAACACTGAAGCTTTCTTT. This translates into CASSLIGVNTEAFF.

The gene calls are TRBV7-2 and TRBJ2-5, with D hard to call. CDR1 SGHTA and CDR2 FQGNSA come from the germline V gene. The V end was cut by 1 base, the J end by 3 bases, with 6 bases between. This CDR3 comprises 13 residues. The CDR3 spells CASSLVGKETQYF. The DNA of the CDR3 is TGTGCCAGCAGCTTAGTTGGGAAAGAGACCCAGTACTTC.

The V and J genes are TRBV3-1 (or the pseudogene TRBV3-2) and TRBJ1-3, with D maybe TRBD1 (5 bases). Trimming removed 0 bases at V and 3 bases at J, with 15 bases between. Per the germline V gene, CDR1 is LGHDT and CDR2 is YNNKEL (reference sequence). This CDR3 comprises 17 residues. The CDR3 sequence is CASSQDLGAILGNTIYF. The CDR3 nucleotides read TGTGCCAGCAGCCAAGATCTAGGGGCTATACTTGGAAACACCATATATTTT.

The V gene is TRBV30, the J gene TRBJ1-1; D is ambiguous. The CDR3 extends over 12 amino acids. CDR1 is GTSNPN and CDR2 is SVGIG in the germline V gene (reference sequence). V lost 2 bases and J lost 2, with 6 bases in between. The CDR3 is CAWSRSNTEAFF. CDR3 DNA sequence: TGTGCCTGGAGTAGGAGTAACACTGAAGCTTTCTTT.

V and J are TRBV27 and TRBJ1-5; D unresolved. CDR3 length equals 14 residues. From germline, CDR1 is MNHEY and CDR2 SMNVEV (reference sequence). The V end was cut by 3 bases, the J end by 4 bases, with 10 bases between. The CDR3 sequence: CASSFTAGNQPQHF. CDR3 DNA sequence: TGTGCCAGCAGTTTTACGGCCGGGAATCAGCCCCAGCATTTT.